The clone carrying this T cell receptor beta chain was seen only a few times. Its antigen remains unknown. The CDR3 is 14 amino acids. Unmatched junction bases numbered 7, after V lost 5 bases and J lost 4 bases. Germline-derived CDR1 and CDR2 are MNHEY and SMNVEV (reference sequence). Researchers ran the PCR with 60 Vbeta and 13 Jbeta primers. TCRdb's table, derived via immunoSEQ multiplex PCR, lists solely in-frame clones and lacks some. The sample has about 160,000 clones, roughly four fifths seen once. These data belong to a study of cytomegalovirus exposure and HLA in healthy donors. Study at large: Of roughly 400 genotyped donors, 81% grouped in the Caucasian-associated ancestry cluster.

Broader study findings: Under in vitro conditions, a few CMV-associated chains were confirmed as specific for CMV antigens.

The sequence derives from a man between 18 and 35 years old in good health and CMV-seronegative. J is TRBJ1-1 and V is TRBV27; the match to TRBD1 covers 7 bases. The sequenced material came from PBMCs. The DNA for the CDR3 is TGTGCCAGCAGTCGACAGGGCGGCGGCACTGAAGCTTTCTTT. This gives the protein CASSRQGGGTEAFF.